This TCR beta chain came from a study of blood T cell repertoires in COVID-19. Study-wide context: In each case, the material was cDNA or gDNA derived from T cells, B-cell-depleted T cells, or PBMCs.

Cohort placement rested on clinical history that participants reported themselves. TCRdb's table, derived via immunoSEQ multiplex PCR, lists solely in-frame clones and lacks some. The repertoire holds just over 80,000 clones, with 75% to 90% as singletons. V was shortened by 1 base and J by 3 bases, with 6 bases between the two germline ends. This CDR3 contains 13 residues. CDR1 and CDR2 from the germline V gene are LNHDA and SQIVND (reference sequence). The receptor was isolated from a woman aged 45-65 years with acute COVID-19. The chain employs TRBV19 and TRBJ1-2, with D possibly being TRBD1 (5 bases). The material sequenced was PBMCs or T cells enriched from blood (not recorded which). The DNA for the CDR3 is TGTGCCAGTAGTATAGGACAGCACTATGGCTACACCTTC. Translated: CASSIGQHYGYTF.